This T cell receptor (beta chain) is from a study of shared clonotypes between healthy human individuals. Deep-level settings were used for running the assay. TCRdb keeps only in-frame clones here, not all; method: immunoSEQ multiplex PCR. The sample holds approximately 1.1 million clones, 70% to 80% seen once. The V gene's germline CDR1 is SQVTM and CDR2 ANQGSEA. V was cut by 6 bases and J by 0 bases, with 17 bases left in between. This CDR3 spans 15 amino acids. Study-wide results and limits: Across subsets, estimated richness was generally greater for naive than for memory populations.

About this clone: Antigen: not known. This likely came from a read error, as a far larger clone is one base away.

Recent acute infections and vaccinations were absent in the healthy HIV-negative adult donors. Caucasian adults residing in Nashville, Tennessee made up all the donors. Sequenced: memory CD4+ T cells from PBMCs. Subset in this sample: CD45RA-negative fraction. This TCR derives from a young man in good health. Some clones in this sample may be carry-over from other donors' samples. The chain carries TRBV29-1 and TRBJ1-1; D is ambiguous. CDR3 sequence (DNA): TGCAGCGTGAAAGCCGGGCGGGGTATGAACACTGAAGCTTTCTTT. It yields the protein CSVKAGRGMNTEAFF.